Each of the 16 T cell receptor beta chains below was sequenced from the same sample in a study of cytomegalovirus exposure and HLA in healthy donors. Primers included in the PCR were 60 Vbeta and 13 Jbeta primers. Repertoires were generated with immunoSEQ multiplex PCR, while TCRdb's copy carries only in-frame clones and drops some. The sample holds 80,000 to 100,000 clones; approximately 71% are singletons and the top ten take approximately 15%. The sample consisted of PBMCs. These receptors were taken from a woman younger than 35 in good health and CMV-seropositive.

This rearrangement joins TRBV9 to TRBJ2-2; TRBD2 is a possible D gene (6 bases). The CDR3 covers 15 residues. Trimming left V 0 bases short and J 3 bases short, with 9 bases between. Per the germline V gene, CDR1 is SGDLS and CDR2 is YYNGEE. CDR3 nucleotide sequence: TGTGCCAGCAGCGTAGAACTAGCCCACACCGGGGAGCTGTTTTTT. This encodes CASSVELAHTGELFF.

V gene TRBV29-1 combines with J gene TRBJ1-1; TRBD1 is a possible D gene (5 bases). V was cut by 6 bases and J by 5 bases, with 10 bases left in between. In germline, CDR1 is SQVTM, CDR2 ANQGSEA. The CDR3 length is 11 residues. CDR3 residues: CSVQTVTEAFF. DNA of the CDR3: TGCAGCGTACAGACAGTAACTGAAGCTTTCTTT.

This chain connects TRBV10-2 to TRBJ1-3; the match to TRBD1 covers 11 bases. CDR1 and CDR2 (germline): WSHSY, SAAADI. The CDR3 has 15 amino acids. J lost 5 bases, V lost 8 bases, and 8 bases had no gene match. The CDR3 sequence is CASGEGTGGRNTIYF. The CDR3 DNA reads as TGCGCCAGCGGCGAAGGGACAGGGGGAAGAAACACCATATATTTT.

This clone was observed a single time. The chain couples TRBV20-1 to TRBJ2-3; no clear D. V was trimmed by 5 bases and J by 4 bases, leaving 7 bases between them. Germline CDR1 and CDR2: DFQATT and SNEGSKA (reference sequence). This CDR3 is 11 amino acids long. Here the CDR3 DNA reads TGCAGTGCTCCGCTAGCAGATACGCAGTATTTT. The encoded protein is CSAPLADTQYF.

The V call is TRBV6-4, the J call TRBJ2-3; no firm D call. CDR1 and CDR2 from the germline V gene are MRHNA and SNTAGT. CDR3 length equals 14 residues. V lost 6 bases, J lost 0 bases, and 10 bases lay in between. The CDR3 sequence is CASSEDWSTDTQYF. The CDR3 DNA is TGTGCCAGCAGCGAAGACTGGAGCACAGATACGCAGTATTTT.

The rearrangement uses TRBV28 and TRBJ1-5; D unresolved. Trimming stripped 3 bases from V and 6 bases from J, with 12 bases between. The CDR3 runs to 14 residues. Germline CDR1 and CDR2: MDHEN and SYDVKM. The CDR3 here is CASSFVFGSQPQHF. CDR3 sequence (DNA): TGTGCCAGCAGTTTTGTTTTCGGGAGTCAGCCCCAGCATTTT.

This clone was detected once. The CDR3 DNA follows: TGCGCCAGCAGCTTAGCGAGGAACACTGAAGCTTTCTTT. It is translated as CASSLARNTEAFF. The chain links TRBV5-1 to TRBJ1-1, with D unresolved. Germline loops: CDR1 SGHRS, CDR2 YFSETQ. Trimming stripped 2 bases from V and 1 base from J, with 6 bases between. The CDR3 has 13 residues. The variable domain in full, completed from reference TRBV5-1 and TRBJ1-1, reads KAGVTQTPRYLIKTRGQQVTLSCSPISGHRSVSWYQQTPGQGLQFLFEYFSETQRNKGNFPGRFSGRQFSNSRSEMNVSTLELGDSALYLCASSLARNTEAFFGQGTRLTVV.

The CDR3 region has the DNA TGTGCCAGCAGCTTGGGACAGGGGGCGTACGAGCAGTACTTC. It is translated as CASSLGQGAYEQYF. V usage is TRBV7-7 and J usage is TRBJ2-7, with TRBD1 identical over 12 bases. The germline V gene has CDR1 SSHAT and CDR2 FNYEAQ (reference sequence). This CDR3 comprises 14 residues. Germline trimming cut 3 bases from V and 4 bases from J; bases unmatched to any gene: 1.

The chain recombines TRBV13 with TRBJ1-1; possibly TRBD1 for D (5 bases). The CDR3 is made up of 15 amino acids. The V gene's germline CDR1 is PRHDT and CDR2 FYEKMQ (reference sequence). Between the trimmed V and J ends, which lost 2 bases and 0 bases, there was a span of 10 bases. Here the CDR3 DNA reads TGTGCCAGCAGCTTAAAGGGGTTTATGAACACTGAAGCTTTCTTT. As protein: CASSLKGFMNTEAFF.

CDR3: CASSYGTAQETQYF. CDR3 bases: TGTGCCAGCAGTTACGGGACAGCCCAAGAGACCCAGTACTTC. The gene calls are TRBV6-6 and TRBJ2-5; 7 positions agree with TRBD1. Unmatched junction bases numbered 1, after V lost 2 bases and J lost 1 base. Germline CDR1 and CDR2: MNHNY and SVGAGI (reference sequence). The CDR3 length is 14 residues.

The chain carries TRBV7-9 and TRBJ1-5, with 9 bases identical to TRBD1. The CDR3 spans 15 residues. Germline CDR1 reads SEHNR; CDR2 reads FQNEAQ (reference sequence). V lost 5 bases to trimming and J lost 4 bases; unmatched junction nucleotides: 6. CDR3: CASSTDRGWNQPQHF. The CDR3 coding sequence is TGTGCCAGCAGCACGGACAGGGGATGGAATCAGCCCCAGCATTTT. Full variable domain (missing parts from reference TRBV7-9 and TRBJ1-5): DTGVSQNPRHKITKRGQNVTFRCDPISEHNRLYWYRQTLGQGPEFLTYFQNEAQLEKSRLLSDRFSAERPKGSFSTLEIQRTEQGDSAMYLCASSTDRGWNQPQHFGDGTRLSIL.

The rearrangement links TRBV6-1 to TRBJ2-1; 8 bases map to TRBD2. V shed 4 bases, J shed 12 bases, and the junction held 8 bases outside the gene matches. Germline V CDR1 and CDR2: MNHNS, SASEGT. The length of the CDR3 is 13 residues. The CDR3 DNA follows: TGTGCCAGCAGTGCGACCTCCGCGGGGGGGCAGTTCTTC. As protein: CASSATSAGGQFF.

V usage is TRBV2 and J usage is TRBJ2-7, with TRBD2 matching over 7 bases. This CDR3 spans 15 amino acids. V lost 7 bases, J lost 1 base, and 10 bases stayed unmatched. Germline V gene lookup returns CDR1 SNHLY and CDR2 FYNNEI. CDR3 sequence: CASTELSGGSYEQYF. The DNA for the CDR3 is TGTGCCAGCACTGAGTTGTCGGGGGGATCCTACGAGCAGTACTTC.

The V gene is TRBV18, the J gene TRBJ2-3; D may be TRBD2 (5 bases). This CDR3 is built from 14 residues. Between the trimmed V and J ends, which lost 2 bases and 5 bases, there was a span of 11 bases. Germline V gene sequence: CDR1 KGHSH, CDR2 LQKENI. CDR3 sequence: CASSPLRAGDTQYF. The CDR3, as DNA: TGTGCCAGCTCACCATTGAGGGCGGGAGATACGCAGTATTTT.

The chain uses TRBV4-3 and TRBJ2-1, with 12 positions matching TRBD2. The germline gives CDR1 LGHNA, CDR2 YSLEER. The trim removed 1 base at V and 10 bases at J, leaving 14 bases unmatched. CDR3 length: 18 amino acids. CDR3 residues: CASSQGIASGRVVGEQFF. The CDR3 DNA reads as TGCGCCAGCAGCCAAGGTATAGCTAGCGGGAGGGTAGTTGGCGAGCAGTTCTTC.

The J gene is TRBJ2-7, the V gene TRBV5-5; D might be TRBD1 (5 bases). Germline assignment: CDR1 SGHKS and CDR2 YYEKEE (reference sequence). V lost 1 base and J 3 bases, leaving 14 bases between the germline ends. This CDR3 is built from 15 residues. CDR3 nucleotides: TGTGCCAGCAGCTTGAATCCAGGGCAGGGCTACGAGCAGTACTTC. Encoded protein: CASSLNPGQGYEQYF.